The 22 T cell receptor beta chains reported below all come from one sample, sequenced in a study of sequential checkpoint blockade in melanoma. This table comes from immunoSEQ multiplex PCR, and its TCRdb copy is limited to in-frame clones, with some not included. The sample comprises approximately 28,000 clones, 83% of which are singletons, and 17% rests with the top ten. Treatment in this sample: randomized to nivolumab then ipilimumab (arm A) or the reverse (arm B). The sequences come from CD8+ T cells sorted from blood (inferred from file names), collected from a patient given nivolumab and ipilimumab in sequence. The receptors here all came from a human donor with melanoma.

The chain has TRBV5-1 and TRBJ2-7, with 7 bases lining up with TRBD1. The CDR3 contains 14 residues. V dropped 3 bases and J dropped 0; count of bases not matched to a gene: 3. In germline, CDR1 is SGHRS, CDR2 YFSETQ. In DNA form, the CDR3 reads TGCGCCAGCAGCTCAGGGGGAGTCTCCTACGAGCAGTACTTC. It specifies CASSSGGVSYEQYF.

CDR3 nucleotides: TGCAGCGTTGACAGGGACTTAGAATCCTACGAGCAGTACTTC. As protein: CSVDRDLESYEQYF. The genes are TRBV29-1 and TRBJ2-7, with D possibly being TRBD2 (6 bases). The CDR3 loop spans 14 amino acids. The ends were cut back, 3 bases at V and 1 base at J, with 13 bases in the middle. Per germline, CDR1 SQVTM and CDR2 ANQGSEA.

V and J are TRBV19 and TRBJ2-5, with 7 bases matching TRBD1. J was trimmed by 5 bases and V by 5 bases; bases with no gene match: 11. The germline V gene encodes CDR1 LNHDA and CDR2 SQIVND (reference sequence). The CDR3 runs 15 residues. The DNA for the CDR3 is TGTGCCAGTAGTTATACCGGGACAGCAGGGGAGACCCAGTACTTC. Encoded protein: CASSYTGTAGETQYF. Together with reference TRBV19 and TRBJ2-5, the CDR3 gives the full variable domain: DGGITQSPKYLFRKEGQNVTLSCEQNLNHDAMYWYRQDPGQGLRLIYYSQIVNDFQKGDIAEGYSVSREKKESFPLTVTSAQKNPTAFYLCASSYTGTAGETQYFGPGTRLLVL.

This chain links TRBV4-2 with TRBJ2-7, with TRBD1 matching 10 bases. The CDR3 loop spans 14 amino acids. V dropped 4 bases and J dropped 5; count of bases not matched to a gene: 5. The germline V gene encodes CDR1 LGHNA and CDR2 YNFKEQ. DNA of the CDR3: TGTGCCAGCAGCCGTGGGACAGGGGCCCACGAGCAGTACTTC. Translated, it gives CASSRGTGAHEQYF.

This chain uses TRBV2 with TRBJ2-7; 8 bases map to TRBD1. This CDR3 comprises 15 residues. Looked up from germline, CDR1 is SNHLY and CDR2 is FYNNEI. Unmatched junction bases numbered 10, after V lost 5 bases and J lost 4 bases. The DNA of the CDR3 is TGTGCCAGCAGTAATCTGCCCCAGGGGGCTTACGAGCAGTACTTC. This sequence encodes CASSNLPQGAYEQYF.

This chain connects TRBV28 to TRBJ1-1, with D perhaps TRBD1 (5 bases). V lost 7 bases, J lost 5 bases, and 20 bases lay in between. The V gene's germline CDR1 is MDHEN and CDR2 SYDVKM. There are 15 residues in the CDR3. The chain's CDR3 is CASIPWGTIGTEAFF. DNA of the CDR3: TGTGCCAGCATCCCGTGGGGGACTATAGGGACTGAAGCTTTCTTT.

This clone was found once. The CDR3 region has the DNA TGTGCCAGAAGCTTGAAAAACGGAGAATCCTACGAGCAGTACTTC. Translated, it gives CARSLKNGESYEQYF. The chain carries TRBV5-3 and TRBJ2-7, with unresolved D. TRBV5-3 is an ORF, with its function uncertain. The length of the CDR3 is 15 residues. V was shortened by 1 base and J by 1 base, with 12 bases between the two germline ends.

V gene TRBV7-2 combines with J gene TRBJ1-1; D not certain. V lost 2 bases, J lost 0 bases, and 10 bases lay in between. The CDR3 spans 15 residues. Germline CDR1 reads SGHTA; CDR2 reads FQGNSA. The CDR3 region is CASSLSPGMNTEAFF. As DNA, the CDR3 is TGTGCCAGCAGCTTAAGTCCAGGTATGAACACTGAAGCTTTCTTT.

The CDR3 DNA reads as TGTGCCAGCAGCCTAACAGGGGCGGGTTCCTACAATGAGCAGTTCTTC. Translated, it gives CASSLTGAGSYNEQFF. J is TRBJ2-1 and V is TRBV5-4; 7 positions match TRBD1. Looked up from germline, CDR1 is SGHNT and CDR2 is YYREEE (reference sequence). CDR3 size: 16 residues. J was trimmed by 1 base and V by 4 bases; bases with no gene match: 8.

This chain connects TRBV29-1 to TRBJ2-1, with 10 bases identical to TRBD1. This CDR3 is built from 14 residues. J lost 8 bases, V lost 4 bases, and 8 bases had no gene match. Germline V gives CDR1 SQVTM, CDR2 ANQGSEA. The chain's CDR3 is CSVGDPGTGDEQFF. For the CDR3, the DNA is TGCAGCGTTGGGGATCCCGGGACAGGGGATGAGCAGTTCTTC.

This clone was observed a handful of times. This chain joins TRBV19 and TRBJ1-1; D not resolved. Trimming stripped 3 bases from V and 6 bases from J, with 8 bases between. This CDR3 spans 12 amino acids. CDR1 is LNHDA, CDR2 SQIVND, per germline (reference sequence). CDR3 region: CASSISYSEAFF. In DNA, the CDR3 is TGTGCCAGTAGTATCTCTTACTCTGAAGCTTTCTTT.

The rearrangement links TRBV23-1 to TRBJ1-2; D may be TRBD1 (5 bases). TRBV23-1 falls under the ORF class, with uncertain function. This CDR3 is 14 amino acids long. The germline V and J ends were trimmed by 4 bases and 8 bases, with 17 bases remaining between them. CDR3 loop: CASSPKRGNAGYTF. CDR3 DNA sequence: TGCGCCAGCAGTCCGAAACGGGGGAATGCGGGCTACACCTTC.

V gene TRBV7-2 combines with J gene TRBJ2-5, with 7 bases aligning to TRBD2. The trim removed 2 bases at V and 0 bases at J, leaving 12 bases unmatched. Looked up from germline, CDR1 is SGHTA and CDR2 is FQGNSA. This CDR3 is 18 amino acids long. Here the CDR3 reads CASSLYRASGVNQETQYF. The CDR3, as DNA: TGTGCCAGCAGCTTATATCGGGCCAGCGGGGTTAACCAAGAGACCCAGTACTTC.

V and J are TRBV6-5 and TRBJ2-3; TRBD1 agrees at 8 bases. The CDR3 extends over 15 amino acids. Trimming cost V 4 bases and J 4 bases; bases outside gene matches: 7. Germline CDR1 is MNHEY and CDR2 is SVGAGI. In DNA, the CDR3 is TGTGCCAGCAGTTTACAGGGGGGAAGCTCAGATACGCAGTATTTT. As protein: CASSLQGGSSDTQYF.

V is TRBV27 and J is TRBJ2-3, with 7 bases matching TRBD2. The CDR3 is made up of 15 amino acids. With V trimmed by 4 bases and J by 4 bases, 8 bases remained unmatched. Germline values: CDR1 MNHEY, CDR2 SMNVEV (reference sequence). CDR3 protein: CASSWGGGSSDTQYF. Written as DNA, the CDR3 is TGTGCCAGCAGTTGGGGAGGCGGGAGCTCAGATACGCAGTATTTT.

J is TRBJ2-3 and V is TRBV7-4; D remains ambiguous. The V end lost 9 bases, the J end lost 6 bases, and 7 bases lay between the germline ends. The length of the CDR3 is 10 residues. The germline V gene has CDR1 SGHVT and CDR2 SQSDAQ. Written as DNA, the CDR3 is TGTGCCAGTGGTCGGGATACGCAGTATTTT. Protein: CASGRDTQYF. The whole variable domain, remainder taken from reference TRBV7-4 and TRBJ2-3, is GAGVSQSPRYKVAKRGRDVALRCDSISGHVTLYWYRQTLGQGSEVLTYSQSDAQRDKSGRPSGRFSAERPERSVSTLKIQRTEQGDSAVYLCASGRDTQYFGPGTRLTVL.

The chain links TRBV9 to TRBJ2-2; 14 bases are a match to TRBD2. From germline, CDR1 is SGDLS and CDR2 YYNGEE. The CDR3 has 16 amino acids. The V and J ends lost 6 bases and 4 bases, in that order; junction bases with no gene match: 5. The CDR3, as DNA: TGTGCCAGCACGACTAGCGGGAGGGCCCCCACCGGGGAGCTGTTTTTT. It specifies CASTTSGRAPTGELFF.

The chain employs TRBV7-8 and TRBJ1-1; unclear D gene. V gave up 1 base and J gave up 7 bases, with 10 bases separating them. Germline V gives CDR1 SGHVS, CDR2 FQNEAQ. CDR3 length equals 13 residues. The CDR3 DNA reads TGTGCCAGCAGCTTAGGGGCAGAGATTGAAGCTTTCTTT. Translation gives CASSLGAEIEAFF.

For the CDR3, the DNA is TGTGCCTGGAGTGTGTCCCAGGGTGCTCAGCCCCAGCATTTT. It is translated as CAWSVSQGAQPQHF. This sequence joins TRBV30 and TRBJ1-5, with TRBD1 as a possible D gene (5 bases). V dropped 0 bases and J dropped 6 bases, with 12 bases sitting between them. CDR1 and CDR2 (germline): GTSNPN, SVGIG (reference sequence). The CDR3 consists of 14 residues.

This clone appeared once. The chain joins TRBV7-2 to TRBJ2-7; 8 nucleotides line up with TRBD1. V shed 5 bases, J shed 3 bases, and the junction held 6 bases outside the gene matches. Germline CDR1 SGHTA, CDR2 FQGNSA. The CDR3 is 14 amino acids. DNA for the CDR3: TGTGCCAGCAGCCGAAGGACAGGGAGCTACGAGCAGTACTTC. Residues: CASSRRTGSYEQYF.

The V call is TRBV27, the J call TRBJ2-2; 7 bases fit TRBD1. The ends lost 1 base at V and 5 bases at J; junction bases unmatched: 7. Germline CDR1 and CDR2: MNHEY and SMNVEV (reference sequence). The CDR3 is 16 residues long. The CDR3 DNA is TGTGCCAGCAGTTTATTCGGACAGGAGAATACCGGGGAGCTGTTTTTT. This gives the protein CASSLFGQENTGELFF.

The chain carries TRBV2 and TRBJ2-1; possibly TRBD2 for D (6 bases). Trimming cost V 1 base and J 4 bases, with 8 bases left between them. The V gene's germline CDR1 is SNHLY and CDR2 FYNNEI. This CDR3 comprises 14 residues. For the CDR3, the DNA is TGTGCCAGCAGTGAAGGGGACTTTTACAATGAGCAGTTCTTC. This codes for CASSEGDFYNEQFF.